Each of the 24 T cell receptor beta chains below was sequenced from the same sample in a study of identical twins. One entry per CDR3 protein, called by TCRdb with MiXCR from the 5' RACE reads. The repertoire has under 900,000 distinct CDR3 sequences, approximately 18% of them found once; the top ten carry roughly 14%. This sample was shared with a second study, whose subject was T cells expressing NK-cell markers.

The sequenced material came from PBMCs. The receptors stem from a woman under 30 in good health.

This clonotype was seen a few times. This chain connects TRBV12-3 or TRBV12-4 to TRBJ2-7; D unresolved. CDR3 length: 12 amino acids. The V gene lost 5 bases and the J gene lost 6 bases, with 11 bases spanning the gap. CDR3 protein: CASSVVLLEQYF. CDR3 DNA sequence: TGTGCCAGCAGTGTGGTTCTCCTCGAGCAGTACTTC.

This clonotype occurred many times. The genes are TRBV5-1 and TRBJ2-7; TRBD1 matches 10 bases. V shed 2 bases, J shed 3 bases, and the junction held 11 bases outside the gene matches. The CDR3 totals 17 residues. From germline, CDR1 is SGHRS and CDR2 YFSETQ. DNA for the CDR3: TGCGCCAGCAGCTTACCGGGACAGGGGAAATGGATCTACGAGCAGTACTTC. Translating it yields CASSLPGQGKWIYEQYF.

This clonotype was counted between two and nine times. The chain couples TRBV11-2 to TRBJ2-5; D unclear. The ends were cut back, 1 base at V and 5 bases at J, with 14 bases in the middle. Germline loops: CDR1 SGHAT, CDR2 FQNNGV. The CDR3 loop spans 15 amino acids. The CDR3 coding sequence is TGTGCCAGCAGCTTAGTTGGTAGGGTCCGGGAGACCCAGTACTTC. This translates into CASSLVGRVRETQYF. Full variable domain (outside the CDR3, taken from reference TRBV11-2 and TRBJ2-5): EAGVAQSPRYKIIEKRQSVAFWCNPISGHATLYWYQQILGQGPKLLIQFQNNGVVDDSQLPKDRFSAERLKGVDSTLKIQPAKLEDSAVYLCASSLVGRVRETQYFGPGTRLLVL.

This clonotype was picked up a small number of times. V is TRBV30 and J is TRBJ2-2; the D gene is possibly TRBD1 (5 bases). The CDR3 totals 11 residues. V shed 4 bases and J shed 7 bases, with 7 bases lying between them. The germline gives CDR1 GTSNPN, CDR2 SVGIG (reference sequence). CDR3 DNA: TGTGCCTGGAATCAGGGCGGGGAGCTGTTTTTT. Protein product: CAWNQGGELFF.

In this sample, this clonotype turned up a few times. The V gene is TRBV6-6, the J gene TRBJ1-5; no definite D call. This CDR3 has 12 residues. V was pared by 0 bases and J by 8 bases, with 5 bases between. From germline, CDR1 is MNHNY and CDR2 SVGAGI (reference sequence). The CDR3 loop is CASSYSTEPQHF. The CDR3 DNA reads TGTGCCAGCAGTTACTCGACGGAGCCCCAGCATTTT.

This clonotype was seen at least ten times. This sequence joins TRBV20-1 and TRBJ1-1, with D possibly matching TRBD1 (5 bases). Between the trimmed V and J ends, which lost 0 bases and 6 bases, there was a span of 17 bases. Germline V gene lookup returns CDR1 DFQATT and CDR2 SNEGSKA (reference sequence). The CDR3 runs 15 residues. CDR3 sequence (DNA): TGCAGTGCTAGAGATATTGGACGGGGCTTTTCTGAAGCTTTCTTT. It translates to CSARDIGRGFSEAFF.

The chain links TRBV2 to TRBJ2-3; D uncertain. V lost 7 bases, J lost 7 bases, and 6 bases lay in between. Germline CDR1 reads SNHLY; CDR2 reads FYNNEI. The length of the CDR3 is 10 residues. The CDR3 is CASTLYTQYF. DNA of the CDR3: TGTGCCAGCACGTTGTATACGCAGTATTTT.

V gene TRBV9 combines with J gene TRBJ2-3; 8 nucleotides match TRBD1. The junction had 4 bases not matched to a gene; V was cut back by 6 bases and J by 4 bases. This CDR3 has 13 residues. CDR1 and CDR2 from the germline V gene are SGDLS and YYNGEE. The chain's CDR3 is CASNLQGADTQYF. CDR3 bases: TGTGCCAGCAACTTACAGGGGGCAGATACGCAGTATTTT.

The genes are TRBV20-1 and TRBJ2-5; 8 positions match TRBD1. With V trimmed by 4 bases and J by 1 base, 5 bases remained unmatched. The CDR3 covers 14 residues. Germline CDR1 and CDR2: DFQATT and SNEGSKA (reference sequence). CDR3 sequence (DNA): TGCAGTGCTACGGACAGGGCAAGCCAAGAGACCCAGTACTTC. Residues: CSATDRASQETQYF.

This clonotype was observed a handful of times. The CDR3 DNA follows: TGTGCCAGCAGGGGACAGGGAACGGGAACTGAAGCTTTCTTT. It is translated as CASRGQGTGTEAFF. The genes are TRBV6-1 and TRBJ1-1; 9 nucleotides match TRBD1. V lost 6 bases, J lost 5 bases, and 7 bases stayed unmatched. The CDR3 length is 14 residues. Per germline, CDR1 MNHNS and CDR2 SASEGT.

The chain has TRBV5-1 and TRBJ2-1, with D perhaps assigned TRBD1 or TRBD2 (5 bases each). The CDR3 runs 15 residues. Trimming cost V 2 bases and J 8 bases, with 17 bases left between them. From germline, CDR1 is SGHRS and CDR2 YFSETQ. The CDR3 DNA is TGCGCCAGCAGCTTTGGGCTGGGGGTCTTCGATGAGCAGTTCTTC. Amino acids: CASSFGLGVFDEQFF.

This clonotype was seen more than once but under ten times. CDR3 amino acids: CASSRTLGHNEQFF. CDR3 bases: TGTGCCAGCAGCCGTACACTAGGCCACAATGAGCAGTTCTTC. The genes are TRBV12-3 or TRBV12-4 and TRBJ2-1, with D tentatively TRBD2 (5 bases). The V end lost 6 bases, the J end lost 5 bases, and 14 bases lay between the germline ends. This CDR3 has 14 amino acids.

J is TRBJ2-7 and V is TRBV12-3 or TRBV12-4; D not resolved. V lost 4 bases and J lost 0, with 10 bases in between. This CDR3 has 14 amino acids. CDR3 DNA sequence: TGTGCCAGCAGTTATGATCCCAGCTCCTACGAGCAGTACTTC. Its protein product is CASSYDPSSYEQYF.

The V gene is TRBV20-1, the J gene TRBJ2-5, with D perhaps TRBD1 (6 bases). V lost 6 bases to trimming and J lost 4 bases, with 18 bases between them. CDR3 length: 14 residues. Germline V CDR1 and CDR2: DFQATT, SNEGSKA (reference sequence). In nucleotides, the CDR3 is TGCAGTGCAGTACCGCCCTTAGGGGGAGAGACCCAGTACTTC. Its translation: CSAVPPLGGETQYF.

The chain employs TRBV5-1 and TRBJ2-7; the match to TRBD1 covers 7 bases. V was clipped by 4 bases and J by 5 bases; unmatched bases: 6. Germline V lookup: CDR1 SGHRS, CDR2 YFSETQ. This CDR3 contains 13 residues. CDR3 nucleotide sequence: TGCGCCAGCAGCGTGGACAGGAGTAACGAGCAGTACTTC. It encodes CASSVDRSNEQYF.

The genes are TRBV3-1 and TRBJ2-3, with D perhaps given as TRBD1 or TRBD2 (5 bases each). The length of the CDR3 is 18 residues. Per the germline V gene, CDR1 is LGHDT and CDR2 is YNNKEL (reference sequence). The V gene lost 0 bases and the J gene lost 4 bases, with 20 bases spanning the gap. Here the CDR3 reads CASSQDPSWGIGSDTQYF. The CDR3 DNA sequence: TGTGCCAGCAGCCAAGATCCCTCGTGGGGGATAGGGTCAGATACGCAGTATTTT.

This clonotype was counted between two and nine times. The V call is TRBV15, the J call TRBJ1-2, with a tentative D call TRBD1 (5 bases). The CDR3 runs to 15 residues. The V gene's germline CDR1 is LNHNV and CDR2 YYDKDF (reference sequence). V dropped 1 base and J dropped 3 bases, with 12 bases sitting between them. Here the CDR3 DNA reads TGTGCCACCAGCAGAGGCCGACAGCAGCACTATGGCTACACCTTC. Its translation: CATSRGRQQHYGYTF.

This chain links TRBV6-1 with TRBJ2-1, with 8 bases fitting TRBD2. The CDR3 contains 18 residues. The junction had 19 bases not matched to a gene; V was cut back by 6 bases and J by 6 bases. The germline gives CDR1 MNHNS, CDR2 SASEGT. CDR3: CASSSPSQAGEKGNEQFF. DNA of the CDR3: TGTGCCAGCAGCTCCCCCAGCCAAGCGGGGGAAAAGGGCAATGAGCAGTTCTTC.

In its sample, this clonotype was seen a few times. The rearrangement links TRBV14 to TRBJ2-1; TRBD1 aligns across 9 bases. J gave up 5 bases and V 1 base, and 6 bases lay outside the gene matches. Germline values: CDR1 SGHDN, CDR2 FVKESK. The CDR3 totals 16 residues. DNA of the CDR3: TGTGCCAGCAGCCAAGGGTTGGGACAGGGCGACAATGAGCAGTTCTTC. Its protein product is CASSQGLGQGDNEQFF.

V usage is TRBV5-1 and J usage is TRBJ1-2; D might be TRBD1 (5 bases). Germline V lookup: CDR1 SGHRS, CDR2 YFSETQ. The CDR3 loop spans 13 amino acids. The germline V and J ends were trimmed by 0 bases and 7 bases, with 10 bases remaining between them. Here the CDR3 DNA reads TGCGCCAGCAGCTTGGAGTGGGGGTCTGGCTACACCTTC. Protein sequence: CASSLEWGSGYTF.

The chain combines TRBV20-1 with TRBJ1-1; 7 bases are a match to TRBD1. The trim removed 4 bases at V and 2 bases at J, leaving 4 bases unmatched. Germline V gene sequence: CDR1 DFQATT, CDR2 SNEGSKA (reference sequence). This CDR3 contains 13 residues. Here the CDR3 reads CSATEGANTEAFF. In DNA, the CDR3 is TGCAGTGCTACCGAGGGGGCTAACACTGAAGCTTTCTTT.

This clonotype was detected only a few times. The J gene is TRBJ2-1, the V gene TRBV10-3, with TRBD2 matching 8 bases. J lost 3 bases, V lost 8 bases, and 3 bases had no gene match. The CDR3 has 13 amino acids. From germline, CDR1 is ENHRY and CDR2 SYGVKD. The CDR3 DNA reads as TGTGCCATCGGGCGGGGGGACTACAATGAGCAGTTCTTC. Protein: CAIGRGDYNEQFF.

The chain recombines TRBV7-2 with TRBJ1-6, with D unclear. The V end lost 3 bases, the J end lost 1 base, and 7 bases lay between the germline ends. CDR1 SGHTA and CDR2 FQGNSA come from the germline V gene. The CDR3 length is 15 residues. CDR3 in DNA: TGTGCCAGCAGCTTCTTAGGGTCCTATAATTCACCCCTCCACTTT. Translation gives CASSFLGSYNSPLHF. The full variable domain, with the rest looked up from reference TRBV7-2 and TRBJ1-6, is GAGVSQSPSNKVTEKGKDVELRCDPISGHTALYWYRQSLGQGLEFLIYFQGNSAPDKSGLPSDRFSAERTGGSVSTLTIQRTQQEDSAVYLCASSFLGSYNSPLHFGNGTRLTVT.

This clonotype was seen once. The conserved closing phenylalanine or tryptophan is absent in this CDR3, likely reflecting a read error. The rearrangement joins TRBV6-1 to TRBJ2-1, with D possibly called TRBD1 or TRBD2 (5 bases each). The germline V and J ends were trimmed by 5 bases and 7 bases, with 9 bases remaining between them. Germline V CDR1 and CDR2: MNHNS, SASEGT. The CDR3 totals 12 residues. DNA for the CDR3: TGTGCCAGCAGTTTGAGGGGAAATGAGCAGTTCTTG. Protein sequence: CASSLRGNEQFL.